The clone carrying this T cell receptor (beta chain) was detected ten times or more. This entry is derived from a study of response to subunit inactivated influenza vaccine. One entry per CDR3 protein results from TCRdb running MiXCR on the RT-PCR reads. The sample contains hundreds of thousands of distinct CDR3 sequences, 12% of which appear only once. Germline V gene lookup returns CDR1 SGHRS and CDR2 YFSETQ. CDR3 length: 15 amino acids. V was pared by 5 bases and J by 0 bases, with 14 bases between. V usage is TRBV5-1 and J usage is TRBJ1-2; the D is unclear. Source: PBMCs from blood, taken on the day of vaccination. The receptor's source is a man aged 50 to 60 who received an inactivated influenza vaccine. The CDR3 here is CASRAGPGTNYGYTF. The DNA of the CDR3 is TGCGCCAGCAGGGCCGGGCCCGGTACTAACTATGGCTACACCTTC.